This T cell receptor beta chain was observed in a study of cytomegalovirus exposure and HLA in healthy donors. Study observations and caveats: In vitro checks showed that a few CMV-associated chains really do target CMV antigens. Among TCR beta chains of equal frequency, HLA-associated ones were more clonally expanded in a later analysis.

Worth noting for this clone: Its antigen is currently unknown.

A multiplex PCR was run with 60 Vbeta primers and 13 Jbeta primers. TCRdb's copy holds only in-frame clones and misses some; the assay was immunoSEQ multiplex PCR. The sample consists of fewer than 95,000 clones, around three quarters of them appearing once. V lost 4 bases, J lost 5 bases, and 14 bases lay in between. This CDR3 is built from 14 residues. Germline V gene data show CDR1 as SEHNR and CDR2 as FQNEAQ (reference sequence). The rearrangement uses TRBV7-9 and TRBJ1-1; D might be TRBD1 (5 bases). Material: PBMCs. This TCR derives from a man in his forties in good health and CMV-seronegative. CDR3 protein: CASSSRVGVTEAFF. The CDR3 nucleotides read TGTGCCAGCAGCTCCCGGGTAGGGGTTACTGAAGCTTTCTTT.